This T cell receptor (beta chain) was sequenced for a study of beta chain features in type 1 diabetes (dated by TCRdb to 2017 to 2018). Regarding the complete study: Patients and healthy donors did not differ in mean age, gender distribution, total cell number or subset yield. A total of roughly 100 million sorted cells were examined across all samples, and a strong correlation was observed between cell number per subset and RNA yield. In the study, recently diagnosed type 1 diabetes patients and matched healthy donors were compared on the TCRB repertoires of their sorted circulating CD4+ T cell subsets. Regulatory and stem cell-like memory subsets were isolated from only 8 patients and 8 healthy donors, whereas naive and central memory subsets came from all 30 or so donors. Findings and caveats that apply to the study as a whole: PCR might favor shorter templates, but patient and control samples were amplified and corrected together, so any skew would affect both groups equally. Sequencing cDNA rather than genomic DNA could over-represent highly expressing activated cells, although activation and CD3 levels did not differ between groups. Only small numbers of individuals were included in the HLA sub-analyses, which left unresolved whether HLA type had any influence on TCRB rearrangement. In all four CD4+ subsets, TCRB CDR3 length was moderately but significantly shorter in type 1 diabetes patients. At VDJ recombination sites, patients with type 1 diabetes made fewer insertions and deleted more nucleotides, a pattern implying thymic rearrangement abnormalities. The naive, central memory and regulatory TCRB repertoires appeared to resemble one another more closely among patients than among healthy donors.

The entire isolated RNA was reverse transcribed using the High Capacity cDNA Reverse Transcription Kit, and thus expressed TCRB transcripts were sequenced. Naive, central memory and regulatory T cell samples underwent deep immunoSEQ sequencing, averaging about 3.57 million total reads per sample. Sorted cells were lysed in RLT buffer, and RNA was extracted using DNase-treated RNeasy Micro or Mini kits according to cell number. Each cell subset was processed separately to prevent cross-contamination, with patient and healthy donor samples processed together. TCRB sequences were amplified from cDNA with the immunoSEQ multiplex PCR, producing 87-bp fragments spanning the CDR3 region. Amplicons were sequenced on the Illumina HiSeq platform. In the authors' own workflow: Synthetic template baselines were used to correct PCR bias computationally, reads within Hamming distance 2 were collapsed, and singletons that could not be merged were discarded. Reads were aligned against IMGT so that V, D and J genes, CDR3 length and insertions or deletions at six rearrangement sites could be assigned. Within each subset, clonotype counts were normalized to the number of sorted cells before true diversity and Gini coefficients were calculated with the tcR R package. Repertoire sharing was quantified using the overlap coefficient calculated on TCRB nucleotide sequences. The table was pulled from immuneACCESS by TCRdb, which kept in-frame rearrangements only. Such tables lose some clones; where checked, under half of the loss comes from unresolved V genes, and the rest has no known cause. D and trimming come from the DNA, and the V and J calls and clone size come from that table. The sample includes a few hundred thousand clones, with less than 35% observed a single time. The top ten hold under 4.5% of the sample.

From the cysteine through the phenylalanine, the CDR3 covers 14 amino acids. Here the CDR3 DNA is all that survives: 42 bases in frame from base 1. V sheds 0 bases and J sheds 7 bases, leaving 9 bases between their ends. The germline V gene specifies SGHAT as CDR1 and FQNNGV as CDR2. A single peripheral blood draw of about 120 mL on average was collected from each donor into heparinised tubes. A BD FACSAria II and a panel including CD45RO, CCR7, CD25, CD127, CD95 and CD27 were used to sort naive, central memory, regulatory and stem cell-like memory CD4+ T cells. A purity above 98% was achieved for all sorted populations. PBMCs were separated immediately by Lymphoprep density gradient centrifugation and were stained directly, without being cultured. Samples were stained and sorted in pairs, with one healthy donor and one patient per experiment, so that batch effects were minimized. Turning to this clone: Its antigen is unknown. No base qualities exist here, and no much larger clone lies one base off it.

This receptor chain uses TRBV11-2 and TRBJ2-2; no D gene call is confident. This sequence was found in a man aged 30-40 years in good health. Material: central memory CD4+ T cells from blood. The base sequence is TGTGCCAGCAGCTTAGATCTCGAGAACGGGGAGCTGTTTTTT. It translates to CASSLDLENGELFF.